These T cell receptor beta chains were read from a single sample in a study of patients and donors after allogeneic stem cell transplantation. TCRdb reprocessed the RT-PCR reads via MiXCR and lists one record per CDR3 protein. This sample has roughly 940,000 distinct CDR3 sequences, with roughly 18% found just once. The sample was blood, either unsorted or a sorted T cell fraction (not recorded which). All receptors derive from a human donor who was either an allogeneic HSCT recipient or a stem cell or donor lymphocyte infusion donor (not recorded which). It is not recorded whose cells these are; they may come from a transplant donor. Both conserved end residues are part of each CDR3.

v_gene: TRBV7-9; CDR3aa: CASSLSGTENIQYF
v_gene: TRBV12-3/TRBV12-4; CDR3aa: CASSFIGATEAFF
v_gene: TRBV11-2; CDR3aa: CASSLVGQAYSGANVLTF
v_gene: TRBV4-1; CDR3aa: CASSHFPSGQGALYEQYF
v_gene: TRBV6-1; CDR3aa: CASSKGTSSGELFF
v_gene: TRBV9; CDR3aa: CASSVGAGPGELFF
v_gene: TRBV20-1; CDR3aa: CSARGGTPTLGNQPQHF
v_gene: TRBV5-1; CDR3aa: CASSLGAGSTEAFF
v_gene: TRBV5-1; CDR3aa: CASSLGTTDTQYF
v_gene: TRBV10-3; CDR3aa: CAISEGTGGSVQEKLFF
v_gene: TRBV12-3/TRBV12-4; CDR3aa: CASSQGLGLEAFF
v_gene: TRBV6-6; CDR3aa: CASLSLYEQYF
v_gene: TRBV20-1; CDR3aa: CSGVQTGYEQYF
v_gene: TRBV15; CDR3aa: CATSGSPTGRGGSPLHF
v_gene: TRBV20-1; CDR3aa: CSVRDPPARQPQHF
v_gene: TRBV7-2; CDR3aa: CASSLDTILYEQYF
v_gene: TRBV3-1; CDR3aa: CASSQTGHPQETQYF
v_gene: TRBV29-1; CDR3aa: CSVVIGEETQYF
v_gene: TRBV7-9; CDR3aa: CASSSPSGDGYTF
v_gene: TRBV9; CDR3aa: CASSVSGASGGQETQYF
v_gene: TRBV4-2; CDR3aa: CASSQESSSARGAFGANVLTF
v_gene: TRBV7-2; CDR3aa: CASSLAGGGVTDTQYF